The clone carrying this T cell receptor (beta chain) turned up a few times. The record originates from a study of blood T cell repertoires in COVID-19. The overall study: Sites across the United States, Italy and Spain contributed samples from acute and convalescent COVID-19. The cDNA or gDNA used as material had been derived from T cells, B-cell-depleted T cells, or PBMCs.

In the original analysis: Nucleated cell number was recorded as an estimate derived from reference gene primer amplification. Sequencing used immunoSEQ multiplex PCR; TCRdb keeps in-frame clones, though not all of them. The V and J calls and the clone size are those of that table, but D and trimming were determined from the DNA. The data show about 190,000 clones, with around 84% seen just once and roughly 20% held by the top ten. V lost 7 bases and J lost 4; bases outside the gene matches: 5. The CDR3 loop spans 13 amino acids. The sequenced sample was peripheral blood. This TCR was sampled from a human donor in a cohort sampled during active COVID-19. The rearrangement uses TRBV12-3 or TRBV12-4 and TRBJ1-1, with 8 bases lining up with TRBD1. CDR3 loop: CASTLTGGTEAFF. CDR3 bases: TGTGCCAGCACCTTAACAGGGGGCACTGAAGCTTTCTTT.